This T cell receptor beta chain was identified in a study of neurological immune-mediated disorders. V shed 5 bases and J shed 4 bases, with 17 bases lying between them. This CDR3 contains 15 residues. Broader study findings: It was HTLV-1-associated myelopathy that showed the most TCR clonal expansion, while multiple sclerosis showed the least, falling below healthy controls.

Many counts were recorded for this clonotype. Its antigen is not known. A single record per CDR3 protein comes from TCRdb applying MiXCR to the 5' RACE reads. Seen here are roughly 100,000 distinct CDR3 sequences, roughly 3.2% observed once, and the top ten hold around 2.7%. Sequences were obtained from PBMCs. The receptor's source is a woman between 50 and 59 years old with multiple sclerosis. V and J are TRBV12-3 or TRBV12-4 and TRBJ2-5, with D unresolved. DNA for the CDR3: TGTGCCAGCAGTCGCCCTATATCTCACTCAGAGACCCAGTACTTC. This sequence encodes CASSRPISHSETQYF.